What follows describes a single T cell receptor beta chain. The data originate from a study of blood T cell repertoires in COVID-19. Study information: Samples came from the United States, Italy and Spain, spanning acute and convalescent COVID-19. In each case, the material was cDNA or gDNA derived from T cells, B-cell-depleted T cells, or PBMCs.

From germline, CDR1 is MGHDK and CDR2 SYGVNS. The V end was cut by 5 bases, the J end by 1 base, with 18 bases between. The CDR3 runs to 16 residues. As handled by the study authors: Cell counts per sample came from amplifying reference gene primers. Profiling relied on immunoSEQ multiplex PCR, and the TCRdb table lists in-frame clones only, not all of them. Clone size and the V and J calls come from that table; the DNA yielded D and trimming. Of about 300,000 clones in the sample, about nine tenths were seen once. This sequence was found in a man between 18 and 29 years old with active or convalescent COVID-19. J is TRBJ2-7 and V is TRBV25-1; D is perhaps TRBD2 (6 bases). The sequenced sample was peripheral blood. CDR3 in amino acids: CASSSLGTGTSYEQYF. CDR3 DNA: TGTGCCAGCAGTTCCTTGGGAACGGGGACTTCCTACGAGCAGTACTTC.